The source of this TCR beta chain is a study of cytomegalovirus exposure and HLA in healthy donors. About the study: The Caucasian-associated ancestry cluster contained approximately 81% of the approximately 390 genotyped donors.

As regards this clone: Its antigen is unidentified.

Amplification used 60 Vbeta primers and 13 Jbeta primers. Here immunoSEQ multiplex PCR was the method, and the copy in TCRdb shows in-frame clones only, minus some. The sample contains under 150,000 clones, roughly four fifths of which appear only once. Though probably carrying unrecorded immune exposures, donors were nominally healthy at sampling. Study observations and caveats: In a later analysis, V- and J-gene trimming of beta chains associated with a DCLRE1C missense variant, replicated independently. Later, TCR association rates were found to vary by HLA locus, highest for DRB1 and lowest for HLA-C.

The clonotype originates from a man aged 40-49 years in good health and CMV-seropositive. Sequencing was done on a sample of PBMCs.

This CDR3 is CASSIGRRDTEAFF. Written as DNA, the CDR3 is TGTGCCAGTAGTATAGGCAGGCGGGACACTGAAGCTTTCTTT. The V gene is TRBV19, the J gene TRBJ1-1; D is ambiguous. The germline CDR1 and CDR2 sequences are LNHDA and SQIVND (reference sequence). This CDR3 is 14 amino acids long. The ends were cut back, 1 base at V and 3 bases at J, with 9 bases in the middle.